One TCR beta chain is described in this entry. No antigen is known for it. The sample belongs to a study of CD8 T cells in Susac syndrome. Study results and limitations: The TCR sequencing and HLA analysis in the study involved a relatively small number of individuals, as the study acknowledged.

The germline V gene has CDR1 SGDLS and CDR2 YYNGEE. The length of the CDR3 is 15 residues. Between the trimmed V and J ends, which lost 0 bases and 6 bases, there was a span of 14 bases. RNA in amounts of roughly 0.45 to 1 ug was reverse transcribed with random hexamers. Each CDR3 protein is one row after TCRdb ran MiXCR on the immunoSEQ multiplex PCR reads. The sample contains approximately 150,000 distinct CDR3 sequences, roughly 94% of which appear only once. In blood CD8+ and CD4+ T cells, TCR beta underwent sequencing. Controls comprised healthy donors matched for age and sex. The CD8+ and CD4+ T cells were isolated magnetically using a negative isolation approach, whereas the TEMRA cells were enriched by FACS.

The rearrangement uses TRBV9 and TRBJ2-3, with D hard to call. Specimen: CD4+ T cells from PBMCs. The source is a human donor in good health. The CDR3 here is CASSVGGVGRDTQYF. CDR3 nucleotides: TGTGCCAGCAGCGTAGGAGGAGTAGGGCGGGATACGCAGTATTTT.